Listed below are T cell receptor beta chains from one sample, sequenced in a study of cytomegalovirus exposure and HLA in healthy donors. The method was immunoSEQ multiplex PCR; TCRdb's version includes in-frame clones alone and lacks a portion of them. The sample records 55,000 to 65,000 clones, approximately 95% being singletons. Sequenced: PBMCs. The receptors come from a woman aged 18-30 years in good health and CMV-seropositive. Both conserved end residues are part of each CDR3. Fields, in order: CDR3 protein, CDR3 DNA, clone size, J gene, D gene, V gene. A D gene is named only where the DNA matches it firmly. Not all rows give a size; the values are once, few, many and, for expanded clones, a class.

cdr3_aa: CSANRGGETQYF; cdr3_nt: TGCAGCGCCAACAGGGGTGGCGAGACCCAGTACTTC; clone_size: -; j_call: TRBJ2-5; d_call: TRBD1; v_call: TRBV29-1
cdr3_aa: CAWSPGQGASETQYF; cdr3_nt: TGTGCCTGGAGTCCGGGACAGGGGGCGTCGGAGACCCAGTACTTC; clone_size: -; j_call: TRBJ2-5; d_call: TRBD1; v_call: TRBV30
cdr3_aa: CASSGGTGSAYEQYF; cdr3_nt: TGTGCCAGCAGCGGGGGGACTGGTTCCGCCTACGAGCAGTACTTC; clone_size: few; j_call: TRBJ2-7; d_call: -; v_call: TRBV9
cdr3_aa: CASSQDRGTGQGYTF; cdr3_nt: TGCGCCAGCAGCCAAGATCGTGGGACAGGGCAAGGCTACACCTTC; clone_size: -; j_call: TRBJ1-2; d_call: TRBD1; v_call: TRBV4-1
cdr3_aa: CASSPGTGDEQYF; cdr3_nt: TGTGCCAGCTCTCCCGGGACAGGGGACGAGCAGTACTTC; clone_size: -; j_call: TRBJ2-7; d_call: TRBD1; v_call: TRBV18
cdr3_aa: CASSIGQVYGYTF; cdr3_nt: TGTGCCAGCAGCATAGGACAGGTCTATGGCTACACCTTC; clone_size: -; j_call: TRBJ1-2; d_call: TRBD1; v_call: TRBV5-6
cdr3_aa: CASTLSGRRVTEAFF; cdr3_nt: TGTGCCAGCACCCTTAGCGGGAGGAGGGTCACTGAAGCTTTCTTT; clone_size: -; j_call: TRBJ1-1; d_call: -; v_call: TRBV28
cdr3_aa: CASSFTGTSDTGELFF; cdr3_nt: TGTGCCAGCAGCTTTACCGGGACTAGTGACACCGGGGAGCTGTTTTTT; clone_size: -; j_call: TRBJ2-2; d_call: TRBD2; v_call: TRBV7-3
cdr3_aa: CASSEARTGGKGYTF; cdr3_nt: TGTGCCAGCAGTGAAGCAAGGACAGGAGGGAAGGGCTACACCTTC; clone_size: -; j_call: TRBJ1-2; d_call: TRBD1; v_call: TRBV2
cdr3_aa: CASSLAGSGGNGANVLTF; cdr3_nt: TGTGCCAGCAGCTTAGCAGGTAGCGGGGGGAACGGGGCCAACGTCCTGACTTTC; clone_size: -; j_call: TRBJ2-6; d_call: TRBD2; v_call: TRBV7-9
cdr3_aa: CAWRERDRYEQYF; cdr3_nt: TGTGCCTGGAGGGAGCGGGATAGGTACGAGCAGTACTTC; clone_size: -; j_call: TRBJ2-7; d_call: TRBD2; v_call: TRBV30
cdr3_aa: CASSILERGLNTGELFF; cdr3_nt: TGTGCCAGTAGTATCTTGGAGAGGGGGCTGAACACCGGGGAGCTGTTTTTT; clone_size: -; j_call: TRBJ2-2; d_call: TRBD1; v_call: TRBV19
cdr3_aa: CASSLGTLDYYGYTF; cdr3_nt: TGTGCCAGCAGCCTTGGTACCCTAGACTACTATGGCTACACCTTC; clone_size: -; j_call: TRBJ1-2; d_call: -; v_call: TRBV5-6
cdr3_aa: CASSLHAGGAPGELFF; cdr3_nt: TGCGCCAGCAGCTTGCATGCGGGGGGCGCACCCGGGGAGCTGTTTTTT; clone_size: once; j_call: TRBJ2-2; d_call: TRBD2; v_call: TRBV5-1
cdr3_aa: CASIDSYSYNEQFF; cdr3_nt: TGTGCCAGCATCGACTCGTACTCCTACAATGAGCAGTTCTTC; clone_size: -; j_call: TRBJ2-1; d_call: -; v_call: TRBV6-1
cdr3_aa: CASSLKPLYSEQFF; cdr3_nt: TGTGCCAGCAGCTTAAAGCCGCTCTACTCTGAGCAGTTCTTC; clone_size: -; j_call: TRBJ2-1; d_call: -; v_call: TRBV7-3
cdr3_aa: CASSLTDRENIQYF; cdr3_nt: TGCGCCAGCAGCCTAACCGACAGGGAAAACATTCAGTACTTC; clone_size: -; j_call: TRBJ2-4; d_call: TRBD1; v_call: TRBV4-1
cdr3_aa: CASSQSVPDYNYGYTF; cdr3_nt: TGTGCCAGCAGCCAATCGGTTCCAGATTATAACTATGGCTACACCTTC; clone_size: -; j_call: TRBJ1-2; d_call: -; v_call: TRBV16
cdr3_aa: CASSYLGQGGYYGYTF; cdr3_nt: TGTGCCAGCAGTTACCTGGGACAGGGTGGCTACTATGGCTACACCTTC; clone_size: -; j_call: TRBJ1-2; d_call: TRBD1; v_call: TRBV6-5
cdr3_aa: CASFKRGKNTGELFF; cdr3_nt: TGTGCCAGCTTTAAGCGGGGAAAGAACACCGGGGAGCTGTTTTTT; clone_size: -; j_call: TRBJ2-2; d_call: -; v_call: TRBV21-1
cdr3_aa: CSVGWRNQPQHF; cdr3_nt: TGCAGCGTTGGGTGGAGGAATCAGCCCCAGCATTTT; clone_size: -; j_call: TRBJ1-5; d_call: -; v_call: TRBV29-1
cdr3_aa: CASSPEYGELFF; cdr3_nt: TGTGCCAGCAGCCCCGAGTACGGGGAGCTGTTTTTT; clone_size: -; j_call: TRBJ2-2; d_call: -; v_call: TRBV4-2
cdr3_aa: CASSVDPPRLAGASTDTQYF; cdr3_nt: TGTGCCAGCAGCGTAGACCCTCCGCGGCTAGCGGGGGCTTCCACAGATACGCAGTATTTT; clone_size: -; j_call: TRBJ2-3; d_call: TRBD2; v_call: TRBV9
cdr3_aa: CASSFEPGQGRSPLHF; cdr3_nt: TGTGCCAGCAGCTTCGAGCCGGGACAGGGGCGATCACCCCTCCACTTT; clone_size: -; j_call: TRBJ1-6; d_call: TRBD1; v_call: TRBV11-2
cdr3_aa: CASSLEGDTEAFF; cdr3_nt: TGTGCCAGCAGTTTAGAGGGGGACACTGAAGCTTTCTTT; clone_size: -; j_call: TRBJ1-1; d_call: -; v_call: TRBV28
cdr3_aa: CASSLDRGRGFGLGYTF; cdr3_nt: TGCGCCAGCAGCTTGGACAGGGGGCGCGGATTCGGTCTTGGCTACACCTTC; clone_size: -; j_call: TRBJ1-2; d_call: TRBD1; v_call: TRBV5-1
cdr3_aa: CASSEARGKAEQYF; cdr3_nt: TGTGCCAGCAGTGAGGCCCGGGGTAAGGCCGAGCAGTACTTC; clone_size: -; j_call: TRBJ2-7; d_call: -; v_call: TRBV2
cdr3_aa: CASSQRATSGSYNEQFF; cdr3_nt: TGCGCCAGCAGCCAAAGGGCCACTAGCGGGAGTTACAATGAGCAGTTCTTC; clone_size: -; j_call: TRBJ2-1; d_call: TRBD2; v_call: TRBV4-1